A selection of T cell receptor beta chains follows, all from one sample in a study of CD8 T cells in ankylosing spondylitis. One entry per CDR3 protein results from TCRdb running MiXCR on the 5' RACE reads. The table records some 140,000 distinct CDR3 sequences, roughly 6.6% of them present only once. Specimen: blood, either unsorted or a sorted T cell fraction (not recorded which). These receptors came from a female donor with ankylosing spondylitis or in good health (not recorded which). Both conserved end residues are part of each CDR3. Fields, in order: D gene, J gene, V gene, clone size, CDR3 DNA, CDR3 protein. D genes are given only for firm matches. Size values are once, few and many counts, or a class for expanded clones, and some rows have none.

>TRBD1|TRBJ2-5|TRBV29-1|few
TGCAGCGTTCGACAGGGGGGAGAGACCCAGTACTTC
CSVRQGGETQYF
>NA|TRBJ1-1|TRBV6-2/TRBV6-3|NA
TGTGCCAGCAGTTATCACAGGGTGATGAACACTGAAGCTTTCTTT
CASSYHRVMNTEAFF
>TRBD2|TRBJ2-5|TRBV20-1|many
TGCAGTGCTAGAGATATGAGCGGGGGGGCTTGGGAGACCCAGTACTTC
CSARDMSGGAWETQYF
>NA|TRBJ2-2|TRBV29-1|many
TGCAGCTACAGGGTGTCCGGGGAGCTGTTTTTT
CSYRVSGELFF
>NA|TRBJ2-2|TRBV19|NA
TGTGCCAGTAGTATTATCGACACCGGGGAGCTGTTTTTT
CASSIIDTGELFF
>TRBD2|TRBJ2-2|TRBV5-1|many
TGCGCCAGCAGCCCGGGAGGGGCCTTTTATAACACCGGGGAGCTGTTTTTT
CASSPGGAFYNTGELFF
>NA|TRBJ1-2|TRBV4-3|NA
TGCGCCAGCAGCCAAGATGGGCCTCTACGTGGCTACACCTTC
CASSQDGPLRGYTF
>NA|TRBJ2-1|TRBV5-1|many
TGCGCCAGCAGCTCCCTTTCGCTAGATGAGCAGTTCTTC
CASSSLSLDEQFF
>NA|TRBJ2-1|TRBV15|few
TGTGCCACCAGCAGGGGCAGGGGCTCCTACAATGAGCAGTTCTTC
CATSRGRGSYNEQFF
>NA|TRBJ2-5|TRBV20-1|many
TGCAGTGCTACAAGTCGTTGGGGCGGGGAGACCCAGTACTTC
CSATSRWGGETQYF
>TRBD2|TRBJ2-1|TRBV11-1|many
TGTGCCAGCAGCGACCCGACTAGCGGGGGGGCCTATGAGCAGTTCTTC
CASSDPTSGGAYEQFF
>TRBD1|TRBJ2-7|TRBV14|many
TGTGCCAGCAGCAAGACAGGGTTCCCCTACGAGCAGTACTTC
CASSKTGFPYEQYF
>NA|TRBJ1-4|TRBV9|few
TGTGCCAGCAGCGTAGGTGTAGGGTGGAATGAAAAACTGTTTTTT
CASSVGVGWNEKLFF
>NA|TRBJ2-4|TRBV18|NA
TGTGCCAGCTCACCACCCCTTGGGGGTGGCAAAAACATTCAGTACTTC
CASSPPLGGGKNIQYF
>NA|TRBJ1-2|TRBV25-1|many
TGTGCCAGCCGAGTCGCCGGGCGGGGCTACACCTTC
CASRVAGRGYTF
>NA|TRBJ2-1|TRBV5-1|many
TGCGCCAGCGCCCGGGGCAGTGGAAATGAGCAGTTCTTC
CASARGSGNEQFF
>TRBD1|TRBJ1-2|TRBV4-2|many
TGTGCCAGCAGCCAAGCCCCGGGACAGGGGCATCCTGGCTACACCTTC
CASSQAPGQGHPGYTF
>NA|TRBJ2-1|TRBV5-1|many
TGCGCCAGCAGCTCTGGCTGGGCGGGGAGGTCCTACAATGAGCAGTTCTTC
CASSSGWAGRSYNEQFF
>NA|TRBJ1-6|TRBV2|NA
TGTGCCAGCAGCCCGGGACAAAATTCACCCCTCCACTTT
CASSPGQNSPLHF
>NA|TRBJ1-6|TRBV6-6|many
TGTGCCAGCAGGGTTTCCTCACCCCTCCACTTT
CASRVSSPLHF
>TRBD1|TRBJ2-2|TRBV7-7|many
TGTGCTAGCAGCTCACAGGGGACGGCCGGGGAGCTGTTTTTT
CASSSQGTAGELFF
>NA|TRBJ1-2|TRBV11-2|many
TGTGCCAGCAGCTCCGTTCGGGCAGACCAGAAATATGGCTACACCTTC
CASSSVRADQKYGYTF
>NA|TRBJ2-3|TRBV7-2|few
TGTGCCAGCAGGCGGGGACTTAGCACAGATACGCAGTATTTT
CASRRGLSTDTQYF
>TRBD2|TRBJ2-3|TRBV9|many
TGTGCCAGCAGCGGACACCCTCCTAGCGGGGGGGCGAGAGATACGCAGTATTTT
CASSGHPPSGGARDTQYF
>NA|TRBJ2-1|TRBV12-3/TRBV12-4|few
TGTGCCAGCCGCGACAGATACAATGAGCAGTTCTTC
CASRDRYNEQFF
>NA|TRBJ1-2|TRBV3-1|many
TGTGCCAGCAGCCAAGTCCCGGGGAGGGAAGATGGCTACACCTTC
CASSQVPGREDGYTF
>NA|TRBJ1-6|TRBV12-3/TRBV12-4|many
TGTGCCAGCAGTTTAGCCGGACCTTCCCCCTATTCACCCCTCCACTTT
CASSLAGPSPYSPLHF
>NA|TRBJ2-1|TRBV5-1|many
TGCGCCAGCAGCTTGAATATAGCGAGCAATGAGCAGTTCTTC
CASSLNIASNEQFF
>NA|TRBJ1-5|TRBV12-3/TRBV12-4|many
TGTGCCAGCAGATCGGACAGCGTCGTCAATCAGCCCCAGCATTTT
CASRSDSVVNQPQHF
>NA|TRBJ2-4|TRBV6-6|many
TGTGCCAGCAAGAGTCAGGGTAAAAACATTCAGTACTTC
CASKSQGKNIQYF
>TRBD1|TRBJ2-5|TRBV28|many
TGTGCCAGCAGTTCACCGGGACAGGGCCAAGAGACCCAGTACTTC
CASSSPGQGQETQYF
>NA|TRBJ1-6|TRBV5-1|many
TGCGCCAGCAGCTTGTATCAGCTCTCACCCCTCCACTTT
CASSLYQLSPLHF
>TRBD2|TRBJ2-7|TRBV9|many
TGTGCCAGCAGCCCCAAACTAGCGGGGGGGCTCTACGAGCAGTACTTC
CASSPKLAGGLYEQYF
>TRBD2|TRBJ2-7|TRBV7-2|NA
TGTGCCAGCAGCCACTCTAGCGGGGGTAACTACGAGCAGTACTTC
CASSHSSGGNYEQYF
>NA|TRBJ2-2|TRBV4-2|many
TGTGCCAGCAGCCATGAAACCGGGGAGCTGTTTTTT
CASSHETGELFF
>NA|TRBJ1-3|TRBV7-2|many
TGTGCCAGCAGCTTATGGTCGGGGCAGTTTGTAAACACCATATATTTT
CASSLWSGQFVNTIYF
>NA|TRBJ2-5|TRBV5-1|few
TGCGCCAGCAGCTTGGAAAATACGGGACGGGAGACCCAGTACTTC
CASSLENTGRETQYF
>NA|TRBJ2-3|TRBV3-1|few
TGTGCCAGCAGCCAGACTAGGGAAGATACGCAGTATTTT
CASSQTREDTQYF
>TRBD1|TRBJ1-1|TRBV6-2/TRBV6-3|NA
TGTGCCAGCAGTTACTCGAGAGGGGGCCGCTTGGAAGCTTTCTTT
CASSYSRGGRLEAFF
>NA|TRBJ1-2|TRBV7-3|many
TGTGCCAGCAGCTACAAAGGGAAGGGTAACTATGGCTACACCTTC
CASSYKGKGNYGYTF
>NA|TRBJ1-2|TRBV7-2|many
TGTGCCAGCAGCCCATTGGCAGGGACCATTTATGGCTACACCTTC
CASSPLAGTIYGYTF
>TRBD1|TRBJ1-2|TRBV20-1|many
TGCAGTGGTGGACAGGGGCTTAACTATGGCTACACCTTC
CSGGQGLNYGYTF
>TRBD2|TRBJ2-7|TRBV2|NA
TGTGCCAGCAGTGCGGCTAGCGGGGACTACGAGCAGTACTTC
CASSAASGDYEQYF
>NA|TRBJ2-2|TRBV4-2|many
TGTGCCAGCAGCCAAGCCCCTAGGGGGGGCCATACCGGGGAGCTGTTTTTT
CASSQAPRGGHTGELFF
>NA|TRBJ2-3|TRBV5-1|many
TGCGCCAGCAGCTTGGGCCAGGGCGGGACAGATACGCAGTATTTT
CASSLGQGGTDTQYF
>TRBD2|TRBJ2-1|TRBV2|few
TGTGCCAGCAGAGCCGGGACTAGCGGTTCCTACAATGAGCAGTTCTTC
CASRAGTSGSYNEQFF
>NA|TRBJ1-2|TRBV6-2/TRBV6-3|many
TGTGCCAGCCGTAGCCTCGGGGAGACGGGGAACTATGGCTACACCTTC
CASRSLGETGNYGYTF
>TRBD2|TRBJ2-7|TRBV7-2|NA
TGTGCCAGCAGCTCCCTGACTAGCGGGGTCTACGAGCAGTACTTC
CASSSLTSGVYEQYF
>NA|TRBJ1-2|TRBV18|many
TGTGCCAGCTCACGACTACAGGAATATGGCTACACCTTC
CASSRLQEYGYTF
>TRBD1|TRBJ2-2|TRBV15|many
TGTGCCACCAGCAGAGAGGCGACAGGGCCCGGGGAGCTGTTTTTT
CATSREATGPGELFF
>NA|TRBJ1-2|TRBV3-1|many
TGTGCCAGCAGCCATTCAGGGGCTGCCCGTGATGGCTACACCTTC
CASSHSGAARDGYTF
>NA|TRBJ2-2|TRBV11-2|many
TGTGCCAGCAGCTTAGCCCTAACCGGGGAGCTGTTTTTT
CASSLALTGELFF
>TRBD1|TRBJ1-4|TRBV5-1|many
TGCGCCAGCAGGCCCGGGACAGCAATTCCCGCAACTAATGAAAAACTGTTTTTT
CASRPGTAIPATNEKLFF
>NA|TRBJ1-1|TRBV6-4|many
TGTGCCAGCAGTCCGGAGGGTCTCGCCGAGGTAGCTTTCTTT
CASSPEGLAEVAFF
>NA|TRBJ1-1|TRBV5-1|many
TGCGCCAGCGGACCGTGGAGACAGGACACTGAAGCTTTCTTT
CASGPWRQDTEAFF
>NA|TRBJ1-4|TRBV7-2|many
TGTGCCAGCAGCTTAGATAGGCCGGCAACTAATGAAAAACTGTTTTTT
CASSLDRPATNEKLFF
>NA|TRBJ2-5|TRBV5-1|many
TGCGCCAGCAGCTTGGTTCAAGAGACCCAGTACTTC
CASSLVQETQYF
>NA|TRBJ2-3|TRBV12-3/TRBV12-4|many
TGTGCCAGCAGTTTATTGGGGCTAGATACGCAGTATTTT
CASSLLGLDTQYF